This T cell receptor beta chain came from a study of identical twins. Overall study results and limits: The study found weaker excess twin sharing in beta out-of-frame sequences. Models predicted less out-of-frame TCR alpha sharing in monozygotic twins than was found.

As regards this clonotype: The antigen is not known.

This CDR3 is 13 amino acids long. The germline V and J ends were trimmed by 8 bases and 5 bases, with 17 bases remaining between them. Germline V CDR1 and CDR2: SQVTM, ANQGSEA. TCRdb called the 5' RACE reads again in MiXCR, with one record for every CDR3 protein. The profile shows 1.5 million or so distinct CDR3 sequences, about 32% of them singletons. This clonotype was sampled from a newborn girl in good health. The chain joins TRBV29-1 to TRBJ2-3, with D maybe TRBD1 (5 bases). Sequences were obtained from cord blood. CDR3 bases: TGCAGCTCAGGACATGGGGCTGGAGATACGCAGTATTTT. Amino acids: CSSGHGAGDTQYF.